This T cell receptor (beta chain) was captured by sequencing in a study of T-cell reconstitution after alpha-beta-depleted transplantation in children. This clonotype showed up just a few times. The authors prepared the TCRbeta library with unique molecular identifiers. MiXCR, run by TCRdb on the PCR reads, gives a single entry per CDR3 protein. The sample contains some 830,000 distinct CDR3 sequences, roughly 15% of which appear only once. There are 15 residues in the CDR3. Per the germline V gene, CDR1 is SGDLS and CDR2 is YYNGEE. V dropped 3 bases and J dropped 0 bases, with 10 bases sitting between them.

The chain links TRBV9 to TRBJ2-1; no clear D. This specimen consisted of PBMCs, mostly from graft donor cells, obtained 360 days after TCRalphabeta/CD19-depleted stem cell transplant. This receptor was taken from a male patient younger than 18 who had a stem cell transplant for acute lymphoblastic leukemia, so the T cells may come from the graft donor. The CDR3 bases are TGTGCCAGCAGCGACGGACGTTTCTCCTACAATGAGCAGTTCTTC. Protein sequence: CASSDGRFSYNEQFF. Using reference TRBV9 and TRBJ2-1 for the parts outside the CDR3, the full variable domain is DSGVTQTPKHLITATGQRVTLRCSPRSGDLSVYWYQQSLDQGLQFLIQYYNGEERAKGNILERFSAQQFPDLHSELNLSSLELGDSALYFCASSDGRFSYNEQFFGPGTRLTVL.